Following are 19 T cell receptor beta chains from one sample sequenced in a study of blood T cell repertoires in COVID-19. Assay used: immunoSEQ multiplex PCR; TCRdb lists only in-frame clones, some missing. The sample contains under 150,000 clones, 85% of which appear only once. Sequencing was performed on PBMCs or T cells enriched from blood (not recorded which). The receptors shown here come from a woman aged 35 to 49 who had recovered from COVID-19.

The rearrangement joins TRBV29-1 to TRBJ2-6; tentative D call: TRBD1 (5 bases). The germline CDR1 and CDR2 sequences are SQVTM and ANQGSEA. The CDR3 runs to 14 residues. V lost 6 bases and J 0 bases, leaving 9 bases between the germline ends. The CDR3 nucleotides are TGCAGCGTGGGGCAGTCCTCTGGGGCCAACGTCCTGACTTTC. It is translated as CSVGQSSGANVLTF.

The chain couples TRBV27 to TRBJ2-5; TRBD1 matches at 9 bases. This CDR3 region has 16 residues. Germline loops: CDR1 MNHEY, CDR2 SMNVEV (reference sequence). V lost 6 bases and J lost 4; bases outside the gene matches: 12. CDR3 nucleotide sequence: TGTGCCAGCAGAACAGGGGGCGGCGTCCGTCGAGAGACCCAGTACTTC. Protein sequence: CASRTGGGVRRETQYF.

The chain links TRBV18 to TRBJ2-6; possible D gene TRBD1, 6 bases. This CDR3 contains 19 residues. Germline V gives CDR1 KGHSH, CDR2 LQKENI. V lost 4 bases, J lost 0 bases, and 19 bases lay in between. For the CDR3, the DNA is TGTGCCAGCTCACTCTTTCCTCCGGGACAAGCCTCTGGGGCCAACGTCCTGACTTTC. Translated, it gives CASSLFPPGQASGANVLTF.

The V and J genes are TRBV2 and TRBJ2-3; weak D call: TRBD2 (7 bases). The ends were cut back, 4 bases at V and 0 bases at J, with 14 bases in the middle. The CDR3 has 16 amino acids. From germline, CDR1 is SNHLY and CDR2 FYNNEI. CDR3 residues: CASSGVAGASTDTQYF. As DNA, the CDR3 is TGTGCCAGCAGTGGAGTGGCGGGGGCTAGCACAGATACGCAGTATTTT.

The sample holds a few counts of this clone. The chain carries TRBV5-4 and TRBJ2-2, with TRBD2 matching over 10 bases. V lost 3 bases to trimming and J lost 4 bases; unmatched junction nucleotides: 9. Germline CDR1 SGHNT, CDR2 YYREEE (reference sequence). The CDR3 extends over 17 amino acids. The chain's CDR3 is CASSSAPSGRVTGELFF. CDR3 coding DNA: TGTGCCAGCAGCTCCGCCCCTAGCGGGAGAGTCACCGGGGAGCTGTTTTTT.

The gene calls are TRBV5-1 and TRBJ1-4; 8 positions agree with TRBD1. Germline lookup yields CDR1 SGHRS and CDR2 YFSETQ. Trimming cost V 5 bases and J 1 base; bases outside gene matches: 7. The CDR3 has 16 amino acids. DNA for the CDR3: TGCGCCAGCAGTCCAAATACAGGGGGAACTAATGAAAAACTGTTTTTT. Amino acid sequence: CASSPNTGGTNEKLFF.

V gene TRBV5-1 combines with J gene TRBJ2-1; TRBD2 might be the D (5 bases). Germline-derived CDR1 and CDR2 are SGHRS and YFSETQ. With 1 base removed from V and 2 bases from J, the gap between germline ends came to 10 bases. The length of the CDR3 is 15 residues. The CDR3 nucleotides read TGCGCCAGCAGCTTGCAGCGGTCGCCCTACAATGAGCAGTTCTTC. Translation: CASSLQRSPYNEQFF.

The chain carries TRBV6-6 and TRBJ1-5; D perhaps matches TRBD1 (5 bases). The V end lost 4 bases, the J end lost 1 base, and 14 bases lay between the germline ends. This CDR3 contains 16 residues. Germline loops: CDR1 MNHNY, CDR2 SVGAGI (reference sequence). CDR3 amino acids: CASSSRGAESNQPQHF. The CDR3 DNA follows: TGTGCCAGCAGTTCTCGTGGGGCAGAAAGCAATCAGCCCCAGCATTTT.

Concerning this clone: One end of the junction is discordant with germline, which a read error may explain. The chain recombines TRBV6-5 with TRBJ1-5; D is unclear. Germline lookup yields CDR1 MNHEY and CDR2 SVGAGI. This CDR3 region has 14 residues. The CDR3 DNA reads TGTGCCAGCGGAGCAGTCCTTAGCAGTCAGCCCCAGCATTTT. It is translated as CASGAVLSSQPQHF.

The chain is built from TRBV19 and TRBJ2-1; D uncertain. The CDR3 runs 14 residues. Germline CDR1 LNHDA, CDR2 SQIVND (reference sequence). V was shortened by 5 bases and J by 2 bases, with 10 bases between the two germline ends. In DNA form, the CDR3 reads TGTGCCAGTAGTGTTCGAGGAACCTACAATGAGCAGTTCTTC. It translates to CASSVRGTYNEQFF.

The rearrangement joins TRBV3-1 (or the pseudogene TRBV3-2) to TRBJ2-5; 12 nucleotides line up with TRBD2. This CDR3 has 16 residues. Germline V gene sequence: CDR1 LGHDT, CDR2 YNNKEL (reference sequence). Trimming at V came to 2 bases and at J to 5 bases, leaving 6 bases not matched to a gene. The CDR3 region is CASSQRLAGVVETQYF. The DNA of the CDR3 is TGTGCCAGCAGCCAAAGACTAGCGGGAGTAGTTGAGACCCAGTACTTC.

This clone came up a few times. This chain connects TRBV5-4 to TRBJ1-2; D remains ambiguous. The CDR3 is made up of 14 amino acids. The V end lost 3 bases, the J end lost 8 bases, and 17 bases lay between the germline ends. CDR1 and CDR2 (germline): SGHNT, YYREEE (reference sequence). The CDR3 bases are TGTGCCAGCAGCTGGGTAGAAGGAGGACTAGGCTACACCTTC. Protein product: CASSWVEGGLGYTF.

This chain joins TRBV19 and TRBJ1-4; TRBD1 is a possible D gene (5 bases). In germline, CDR1 is LNHDA, CDR2 SQIVND (reference sequence). This CDR3 is built from 15 residues. The V gene lost 4 bases and the J gene lost 4 bases, with 13 bases spanning the gap. The CDR3 DNA is TGTGCCAGTAGTAACATCGGTAGGGGTAATGAAAAACTGTTTTTT. As protein: CASSNIGRGNEKLFF.

The J gene is TRBJ1-6, the V gene TRBV4-2, with a weak D call TRBD1 (5 bases). The CDR3 contains 15 residues. Trimming removed 1 base from V and 10 bases from J, with 14 bases in between. CDR1 LGHNA and CDR2 YNFKEQ come from the germline V gene. In DNA, the CDR3 is TGTGCCAGCAGCCAAGCCCCAGGGATCGGGTCACCCCTCCACTTT. It translates to CASSQAPGIGSPLHF.

This chain joins TRBV6-1 and TRBJ2-3, with TRBD2 identical over 10 bases. The ends lost 2 bases at V and 4 bases at J; junction bases unmatched: 3. The CDR3 extends over 15 amino acids. The germline V gene has CDR1 MNHNS and CDR2 SASEGT. The CDR3 nucleotides are TGTGCCAGCAGTGAAAGTAGCGGGGGGCCAGATACGCAGTATTTT. It translates to CASSESSGGPDTQYF.

J is TRBJ2-1 and V is TRBV24-1; TRBD2 matches 9 bases. The V and J ends lost 3 bases and 8 bases, in that order; junction bases with no gene match: 10. Germline assignment: CDR1 KGHDR and CDR2 SFDVKD. CDR3 length equals 16 residues. The CDR3 coding sequence is TGTGCCACCAGTGATGCCCGTAGCGGGAGTGAGCATGAGCAGTTCTTC. It translates to CATSDARSGSEHEQFF.

This chain joins TRBV6-6 and TRBJ2-4; 7 bases align to TRBD2. The V gene end was trimmed by 7 bases and the J gene end by 8 bases; junction bases not matched to a gene: 5. Germline loops: CDR1 MNHNY, CDR2 SVGAGI (reference sequence). This CDR3 comprises 12 residues. The CDR3 loop reads CASNGLGDIQYF. CDR3 nucleotides: TGTGCCAGCAATGGACTAGGAGACATTCAGTACTTC.

CDR3 sequence: CASSIGGQLNQPQHF. The CDR3 bases are TGTGCCAGTAGTATAGGGGGACAGCTGAATCAGCCCCAGCATTTT. The J gene is TRBJ1-5, the V gene TRBV19; 7 bases map to TRBD1. V gave up 1 base and J gave up 4 bases; unmatched junction bases: 4. Germline lookup yields CDR1 LNHDA and CDR2 SQIVND (reference sequence). The CDR3 consists of 15 residues.

This chain uses TRBV20-1 with TRBJ2-1, with no clear D. In germline, CDR1 is DFQATT, CDR2 SNEGSKA (reference sequence). Trimming removed 5 bases at V and 10 bases at J, with 12 bases between. CDR3 length: 11 residues. CDR3 loop: CSAVDLGEQFF. CDR3 DNA: TGCAGTGCTGTTGACCTCGGGGAGCAGTTCTTC.